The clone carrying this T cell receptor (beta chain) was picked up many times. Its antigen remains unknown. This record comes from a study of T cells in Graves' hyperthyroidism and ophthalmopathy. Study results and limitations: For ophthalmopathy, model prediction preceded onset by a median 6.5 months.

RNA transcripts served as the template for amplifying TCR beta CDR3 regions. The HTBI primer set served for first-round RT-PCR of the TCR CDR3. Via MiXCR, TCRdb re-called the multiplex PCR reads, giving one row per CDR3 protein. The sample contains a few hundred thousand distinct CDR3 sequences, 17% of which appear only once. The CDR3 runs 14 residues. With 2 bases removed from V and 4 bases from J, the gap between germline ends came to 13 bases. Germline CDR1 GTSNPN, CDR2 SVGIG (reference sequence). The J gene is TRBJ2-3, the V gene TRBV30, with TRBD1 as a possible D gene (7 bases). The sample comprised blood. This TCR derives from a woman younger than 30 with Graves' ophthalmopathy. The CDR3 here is CAWSLRRGADTQYF. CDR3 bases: TGTGCCTGGAGTCTCCGCAGGGGGGCAGATACGCAGTATTTT.